Detailed here is one T cell receptor (beta chain). V shed 1 base and J shed 3 bases, with 3 bases lying between them. CDR3 size: 12 residues. Germline values: CDR1 LGHDT, CDR2 YNNKEL (reference sequence). Patients in Seattle were enrolled during active infection, then followed longitudinally. These data are taken from a study of blood T cell repertoires in COVID-19. Study-wide background: The United States, Italy and Spain were the sources of the acute and convalescent COVID-19 samples.

Authors' methods: Amplification with reference gene primers provided the estimates of nucleated cell counts. Generated by immunoSEQ multiplex PCR, the TCRdb table keeps only in-frame clones and is missing some. That table is the source of V, J and clone size, and D and trimming were worked out from the DNA. The sample consists of under 85,000 clones, roughly four fifths of them appearing once. The origin of this receptor is a young man with COVID-19, enrolled during active disease. The chain joins TRBV3-1 (or the pseudogene TRBV3-2) to TRBJ2-5; D is ambiguous. Sequencing used peripheral blood. The CDR3 is CASSQGEETQYF. As DNA, the CDR3 is TGTGCCAGCAGCCAAGGAGAAGAGACCCAGTACTTC.